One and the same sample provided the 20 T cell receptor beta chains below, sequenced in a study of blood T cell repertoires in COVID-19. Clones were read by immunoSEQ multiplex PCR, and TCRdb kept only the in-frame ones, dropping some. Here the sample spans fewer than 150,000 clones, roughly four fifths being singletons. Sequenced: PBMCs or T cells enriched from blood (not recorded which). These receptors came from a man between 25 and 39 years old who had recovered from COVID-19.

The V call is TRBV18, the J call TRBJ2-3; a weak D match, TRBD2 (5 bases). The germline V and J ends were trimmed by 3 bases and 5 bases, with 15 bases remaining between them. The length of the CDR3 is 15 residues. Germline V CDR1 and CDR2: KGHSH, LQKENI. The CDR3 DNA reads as TGTGCCAGCTCACCCACGGCGGGCGTATTAGATACGCAGTATTTT. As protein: CASSPTAGVLDTQYF.

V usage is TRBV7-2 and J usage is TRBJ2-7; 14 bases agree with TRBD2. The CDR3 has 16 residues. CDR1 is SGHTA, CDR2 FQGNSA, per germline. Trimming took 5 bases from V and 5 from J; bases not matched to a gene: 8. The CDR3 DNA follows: TGTGCCAGCAGCCCGTCGACTAGCGGGAGGGGCCACGAGCAGTACTTC. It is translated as CASSPSTSGRGHEQYF.

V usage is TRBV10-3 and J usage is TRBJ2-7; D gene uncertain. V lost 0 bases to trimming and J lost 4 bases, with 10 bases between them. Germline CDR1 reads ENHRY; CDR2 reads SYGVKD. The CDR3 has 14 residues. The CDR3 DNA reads TGTGCCATCAGTGAGTCGATTGCGGTATACGAGCAGTACTTC. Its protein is CAISESIAVYEQYF.

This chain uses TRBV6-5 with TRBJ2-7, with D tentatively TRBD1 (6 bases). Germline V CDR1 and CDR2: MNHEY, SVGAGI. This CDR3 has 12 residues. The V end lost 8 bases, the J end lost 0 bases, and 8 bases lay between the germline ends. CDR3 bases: TGTGCCAGCGCCAGGGGCTCCTACGAGCAGTACGTC. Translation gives CASARGSYEQYV.

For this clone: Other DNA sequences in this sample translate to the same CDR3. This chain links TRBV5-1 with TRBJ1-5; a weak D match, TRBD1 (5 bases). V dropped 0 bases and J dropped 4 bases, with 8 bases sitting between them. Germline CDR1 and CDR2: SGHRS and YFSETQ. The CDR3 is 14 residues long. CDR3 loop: CASSLAPGNQPQHF. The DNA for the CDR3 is TGCGCCAGCAGCTTGGCGCCAGGGAATCAGCCCCAGCATTTT.

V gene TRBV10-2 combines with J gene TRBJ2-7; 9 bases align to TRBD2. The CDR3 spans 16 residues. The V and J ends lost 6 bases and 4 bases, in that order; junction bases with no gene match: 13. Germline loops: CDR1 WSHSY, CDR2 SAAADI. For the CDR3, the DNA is TGCGCCAGCAGAGACCTAGCGGGACCTTCCCTTTACGAGCAGTACTTC. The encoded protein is CASRDLAGPSLYEQYF.

CDR3 sequence: CASSQAGTGRWTEAFF. CDR3 DNA sequence: TGTGCCAGCAGCCAGGCCGGGACAGGGAGGTGGACTGAAGCTTTCTTT. The chain carries TRBV14 and TRBJ1-1, with 9 bases matching TRBD1. Germline trimming cut 3 bases from V and 5 bases from J; bases unmatched to any gene: 10. The CDR3 covers 16 residues. The germline V gene encodes CDR1 SGHDN and CDR2 FVKESK.

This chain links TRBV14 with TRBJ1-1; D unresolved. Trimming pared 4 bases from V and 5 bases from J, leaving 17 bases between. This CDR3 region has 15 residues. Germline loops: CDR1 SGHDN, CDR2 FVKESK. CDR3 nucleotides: TGTGCCAGCAGCCGATACGGAACGACTTTGACTGAAGCTTTCTTT. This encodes CASSRYGTTLTEAFF. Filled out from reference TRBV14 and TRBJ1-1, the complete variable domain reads EAGVTQFPSHSVIEKGQTVTLRCDPISGHDNLYWYRRVMGKEIKFLLHFVKESKQDESGMPNNRFLAERTGGTYSTLKVQPAELEDSGVYFCASSRYGTTLTEAFFGQGTRLTVV.

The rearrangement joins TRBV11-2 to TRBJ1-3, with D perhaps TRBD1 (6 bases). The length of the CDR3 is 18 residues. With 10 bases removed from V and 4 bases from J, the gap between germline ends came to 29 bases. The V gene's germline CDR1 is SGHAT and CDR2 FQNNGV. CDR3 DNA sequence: TGTGCCACCAAAGCTTCATACCGCCAGGGGTTAGGAGGAAACACCATATATTTT. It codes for CATKASYRQGLGGNTIYF.

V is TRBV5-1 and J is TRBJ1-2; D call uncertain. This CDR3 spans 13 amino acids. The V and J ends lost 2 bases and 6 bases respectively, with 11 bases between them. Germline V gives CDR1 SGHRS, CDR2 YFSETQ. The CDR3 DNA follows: TGCGCCAGCAGCTTACATACCGGGAATGGCTACACCTTC. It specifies CASSLHTGNGYTF.

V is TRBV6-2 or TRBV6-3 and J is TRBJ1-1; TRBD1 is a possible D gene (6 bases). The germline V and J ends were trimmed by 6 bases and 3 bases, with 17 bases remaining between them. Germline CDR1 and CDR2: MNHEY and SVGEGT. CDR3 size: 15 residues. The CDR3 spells CASSWGGRRDTEAFF. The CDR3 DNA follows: TGTGCCAGCAGCTGGGGGGGGCGTCGGGACACTGAAGCTTTCTTT.

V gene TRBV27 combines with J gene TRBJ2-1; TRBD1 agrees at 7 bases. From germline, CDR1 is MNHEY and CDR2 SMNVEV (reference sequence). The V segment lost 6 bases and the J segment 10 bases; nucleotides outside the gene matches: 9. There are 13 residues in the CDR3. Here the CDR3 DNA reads TGTGCCAGCAGACGGGACAGCCGGGGAGAGCAGTTCTTC. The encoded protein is CASRRDSRGEQFF.

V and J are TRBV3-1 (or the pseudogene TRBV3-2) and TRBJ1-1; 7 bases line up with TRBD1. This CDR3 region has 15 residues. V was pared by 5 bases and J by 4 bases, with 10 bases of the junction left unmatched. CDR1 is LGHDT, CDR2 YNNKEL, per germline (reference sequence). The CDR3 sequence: CASSYTGVVGTEAFF. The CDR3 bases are TGTGCCAGCAGCTATACAGGGGTCGTTGGCACTGAAGCTTTCTTT.

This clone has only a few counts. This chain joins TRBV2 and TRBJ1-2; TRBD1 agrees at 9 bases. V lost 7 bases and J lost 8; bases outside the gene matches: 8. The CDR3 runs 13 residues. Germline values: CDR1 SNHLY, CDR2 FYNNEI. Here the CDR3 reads CASTGDRVGGYTF. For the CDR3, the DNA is TGTGCCAGCACTGGGGACAGGGTCGGCGGCTACACCTTC.

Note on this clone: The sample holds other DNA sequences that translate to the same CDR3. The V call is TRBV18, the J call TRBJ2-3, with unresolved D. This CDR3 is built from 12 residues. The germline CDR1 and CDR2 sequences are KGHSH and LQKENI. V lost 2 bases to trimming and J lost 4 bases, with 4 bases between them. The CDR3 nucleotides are TGTGCCAGCTCACCATCCTCAGATACGCAGTATTTT. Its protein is CASSPSSDTQYF.

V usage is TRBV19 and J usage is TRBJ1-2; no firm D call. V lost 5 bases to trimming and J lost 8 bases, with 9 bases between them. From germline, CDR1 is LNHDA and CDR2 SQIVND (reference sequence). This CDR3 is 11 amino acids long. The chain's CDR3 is CASSPRLGYTF. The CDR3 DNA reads TGTGCCAGTAGTCCCCGGTTGGGCTACACCTTC.

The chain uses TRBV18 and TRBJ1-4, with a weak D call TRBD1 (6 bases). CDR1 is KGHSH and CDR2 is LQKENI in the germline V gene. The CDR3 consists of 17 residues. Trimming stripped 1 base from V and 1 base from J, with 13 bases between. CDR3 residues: CASSPRVLQGTNEKLFF. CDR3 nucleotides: TGTGCCAGCTCACCACGAGTTTTACAGGGAACTAATGAAAAACTGTTTTTT.

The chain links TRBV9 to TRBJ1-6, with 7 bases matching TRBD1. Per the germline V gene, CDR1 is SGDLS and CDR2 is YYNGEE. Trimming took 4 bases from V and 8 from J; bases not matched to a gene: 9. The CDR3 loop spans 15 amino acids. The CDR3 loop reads CASSTLQGKDSPLHF. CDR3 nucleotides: TGTGCCAGCAGCACGCTACAGGGGAAAGATTCACCCCTCCACTTT.

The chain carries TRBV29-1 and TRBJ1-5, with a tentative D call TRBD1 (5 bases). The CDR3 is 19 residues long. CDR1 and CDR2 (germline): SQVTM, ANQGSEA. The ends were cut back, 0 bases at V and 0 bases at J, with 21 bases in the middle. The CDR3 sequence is CSVEDQAREALTSNQPQHF. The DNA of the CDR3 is TGCAGCGTTGAAGATCAAGCCAGGGAGGCTTTAACTAGCAATCAGCCCCAGCATTTT.

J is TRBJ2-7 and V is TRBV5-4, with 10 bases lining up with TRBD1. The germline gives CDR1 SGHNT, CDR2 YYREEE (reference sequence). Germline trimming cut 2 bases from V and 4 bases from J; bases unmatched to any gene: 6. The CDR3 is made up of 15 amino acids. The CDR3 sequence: CASSLRQGAIYEQYF. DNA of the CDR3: TGTGCCAGCAGCTTAAGACAGGGGGCGATTTACGAGCAGTACTTC.